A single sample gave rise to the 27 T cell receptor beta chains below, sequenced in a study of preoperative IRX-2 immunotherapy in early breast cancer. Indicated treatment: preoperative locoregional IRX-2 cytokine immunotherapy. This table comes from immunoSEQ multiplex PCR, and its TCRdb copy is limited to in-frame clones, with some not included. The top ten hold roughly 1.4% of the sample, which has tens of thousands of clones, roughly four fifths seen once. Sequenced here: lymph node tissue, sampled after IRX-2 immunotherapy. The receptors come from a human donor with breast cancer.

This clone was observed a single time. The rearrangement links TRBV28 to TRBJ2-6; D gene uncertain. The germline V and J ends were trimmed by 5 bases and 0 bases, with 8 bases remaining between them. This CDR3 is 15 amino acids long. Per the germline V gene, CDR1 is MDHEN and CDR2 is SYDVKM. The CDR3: CASSKSISGANVLTF. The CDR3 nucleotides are TGTGCCAGCAGTAAAAGTATCTCTGGGGCCAACGTCCTGACTTTC.

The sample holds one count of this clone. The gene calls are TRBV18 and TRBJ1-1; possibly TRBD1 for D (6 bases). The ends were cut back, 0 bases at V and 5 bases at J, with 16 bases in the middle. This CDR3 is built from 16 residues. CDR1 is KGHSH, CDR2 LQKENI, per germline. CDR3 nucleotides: TGTGCCAGCTCACCACCGGGGGCAAATGTCGGTACTGAAGCTTTCTTT. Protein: CASSPPGANVGTEAFF.

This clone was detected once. The CDR3, as DNA: TGTGCCAGTAGTATTACGGGCAGAGACACTGAAGCTTTCTTT. Translating it yields CASSITGRDTEAFF. The chain couples TRBV19 to TRBJ1-1; D gene unclear. CDR1 LNHDA and CDR2 SQIVND come from the germline V gene (reference sequence). Trimming shortened V by 3 bases and J by 3 bases, and 11 bases separated the two germline ends. This CDR3 region has 14 residues.

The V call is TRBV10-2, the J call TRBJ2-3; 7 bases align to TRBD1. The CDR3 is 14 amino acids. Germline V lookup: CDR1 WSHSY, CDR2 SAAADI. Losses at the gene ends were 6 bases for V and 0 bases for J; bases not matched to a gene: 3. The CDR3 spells CASRTGSSTDTQYF. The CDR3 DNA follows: TGCGCCAGCAGGACAGGGTCGAGCACAGATACGCAGTATTTT.

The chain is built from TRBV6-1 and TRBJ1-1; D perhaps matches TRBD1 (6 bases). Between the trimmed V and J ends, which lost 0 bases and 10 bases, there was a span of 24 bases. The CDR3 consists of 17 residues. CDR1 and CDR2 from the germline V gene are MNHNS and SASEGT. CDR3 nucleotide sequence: TGTGCCAGCAGTGAAGCGGGGCTGCGGGGGGGCAGGAAAGGAGCTTTCTTT. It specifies CASSEAGLRGGRKGAFF.

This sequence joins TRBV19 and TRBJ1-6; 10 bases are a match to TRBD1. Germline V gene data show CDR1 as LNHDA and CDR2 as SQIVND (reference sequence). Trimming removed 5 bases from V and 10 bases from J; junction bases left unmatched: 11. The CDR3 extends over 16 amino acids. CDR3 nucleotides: TGTGCCAGTAGTTCAAGGGACAGGGGAGTAGAATCACCCCTCCACTTT. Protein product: CASSSRDRGVESPLHF.

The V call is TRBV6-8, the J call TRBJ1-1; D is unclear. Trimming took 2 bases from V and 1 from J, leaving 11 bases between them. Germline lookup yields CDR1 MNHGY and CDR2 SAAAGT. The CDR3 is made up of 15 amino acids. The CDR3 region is CASSYGSSGNTEAFF. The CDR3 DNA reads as TGTGCCAGCAGTTACGGGAGTAGTGGGAACACTGAAGCTTTCTTT.

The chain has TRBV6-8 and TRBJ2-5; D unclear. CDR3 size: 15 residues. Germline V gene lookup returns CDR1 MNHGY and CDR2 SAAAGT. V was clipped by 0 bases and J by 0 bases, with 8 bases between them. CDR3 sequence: CASSYSETDQETQYF. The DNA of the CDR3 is TGTGCCAGCAGTTACTCGGAGACGGACCAAGAGACCCAGTACTTC.

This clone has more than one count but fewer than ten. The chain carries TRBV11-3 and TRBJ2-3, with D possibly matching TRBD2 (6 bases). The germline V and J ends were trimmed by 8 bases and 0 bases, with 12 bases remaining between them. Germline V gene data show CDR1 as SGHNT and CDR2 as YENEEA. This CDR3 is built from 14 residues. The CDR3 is CASSRGPSTDTQYF. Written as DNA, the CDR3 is TGTGCCAGCTCGCGGGGCCCTAGCACAGATACGCAGTATTTT. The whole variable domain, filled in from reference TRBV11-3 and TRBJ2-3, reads EAGVVQSPRYKIIEKKQPVAFWCNPISGHNTLYWYLQNLGQGPELLIRYENEEAVDDSQLPKDRFSAERLKGVDSTLKIQPAELGDSAVYLCASSRGPSTDTQYFGPGTRLTVL.

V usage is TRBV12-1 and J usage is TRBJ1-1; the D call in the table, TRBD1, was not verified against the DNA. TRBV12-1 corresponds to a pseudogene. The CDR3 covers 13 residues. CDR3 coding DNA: TGTGCCAGCAGCTCTGACAGGGTAACTGAAGCTTTCTTT. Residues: CASSSDRVTEAFF.

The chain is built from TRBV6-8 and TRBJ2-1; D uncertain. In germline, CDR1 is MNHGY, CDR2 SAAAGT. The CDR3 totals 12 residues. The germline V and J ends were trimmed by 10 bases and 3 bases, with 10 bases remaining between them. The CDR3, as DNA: TGTGCCATTAAGTCGGTCTACAATGAGCAGTTCTTC. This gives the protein CAIKSVYNEQFF.

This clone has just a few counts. The chain's CDR3 is CASSSPGNSGANVLTF. CDR3 in DNA: TGTGCCAGCAGCTCCCCAGGTAACTCTGGGGCCAACGTCCTGACTTTC. This rearrangement joins TRBV28 to TRBJ2-6; D gene ambiguous. The CDR3 covers 16 residues. The germline V gene encodes CDR1 MDHEN and CDR2 SYDVKM. Deletions cut 6 bases from V and 0 bases from J, with 12 bases between.

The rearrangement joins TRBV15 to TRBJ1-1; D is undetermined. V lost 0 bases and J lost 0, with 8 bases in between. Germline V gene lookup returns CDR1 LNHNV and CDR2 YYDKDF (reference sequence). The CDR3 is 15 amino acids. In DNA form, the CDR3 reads TGTGCCACCAGCAGAGATAAAACGGTGAACACTGAAGCTTTCTTT. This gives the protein CATSRDKTVNTEAFF.

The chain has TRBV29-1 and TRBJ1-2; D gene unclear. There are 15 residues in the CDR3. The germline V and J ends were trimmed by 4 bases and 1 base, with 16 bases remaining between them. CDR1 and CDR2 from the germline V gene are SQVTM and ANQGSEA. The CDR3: CSVARAETLNYGYTF. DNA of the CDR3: TGCAGCGTTGCAAGGGCTGAAACTCTTAACTATGGCTACACCTTC. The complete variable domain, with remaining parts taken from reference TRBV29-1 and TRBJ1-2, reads SAVISQKPSRDICQRGTSLTIQCQVDSQVTMMFWYRQQPGQSLTLIATANQGSEATYESGFVIDKFPISRPNLTFSTLTVSNMSPEDSSIYLCSVARAETLNYGYTFGSGTRLTVV.

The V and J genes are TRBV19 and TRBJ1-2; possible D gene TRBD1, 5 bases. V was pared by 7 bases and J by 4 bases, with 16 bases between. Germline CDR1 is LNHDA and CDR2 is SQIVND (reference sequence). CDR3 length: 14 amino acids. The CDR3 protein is CASKGLSIGYGYTF. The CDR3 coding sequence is TGTGCCAGTAAGGGACTCTCCATTGGCTATGGCTACACCTTC.

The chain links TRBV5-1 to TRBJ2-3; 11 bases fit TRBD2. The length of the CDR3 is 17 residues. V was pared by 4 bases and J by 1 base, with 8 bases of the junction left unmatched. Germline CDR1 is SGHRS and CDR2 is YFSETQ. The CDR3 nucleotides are TGCGCCAGCAGCCCTGACCCGACTAGCGGGGGCACAGATACGCAGTATTTT. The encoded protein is CASSPDPTSGGTDTQYF. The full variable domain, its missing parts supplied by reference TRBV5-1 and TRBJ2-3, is KAGVTQTPRYLIKTRGQQVTLSCSPISGHRSVSWYQQTPGQGLQFLFEYFSETQRNKGNFPGRFSGRQFSNSRSEMNVSTLELGDSALYLCASSPDPTSGGTDTQYFGPGTRLTVL.

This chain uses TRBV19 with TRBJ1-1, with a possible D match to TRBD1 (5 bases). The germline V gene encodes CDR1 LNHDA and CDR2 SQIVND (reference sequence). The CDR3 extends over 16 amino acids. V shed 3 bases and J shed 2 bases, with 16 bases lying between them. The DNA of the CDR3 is TGTGCCAGTAGTATCTGGAGGGGAACCTTAAACACTGAAGCTTTCTTT. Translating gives CASSIWRGTLNTEAFF.

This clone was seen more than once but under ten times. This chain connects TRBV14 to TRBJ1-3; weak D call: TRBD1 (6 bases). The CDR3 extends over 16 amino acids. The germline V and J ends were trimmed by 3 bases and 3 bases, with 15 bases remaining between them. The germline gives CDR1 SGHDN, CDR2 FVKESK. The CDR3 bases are TGTGCCAGCAGCCATGCCGGGACATTTCGTGGAAACACCATATATTTT. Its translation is CASSHAGTFRGNTIYF.

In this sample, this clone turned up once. In nucleotides, the CDR3 is TGCGCCAGTGGAAGGACAGGGGCCCCGAACACTGAAGCTTTCTTT. Its protein is CASGRTGAPNTEAFF. The chain has TRBV10-2 and TRBJ1-1; 9 nucleotides match TRBD1. The J segment lost 1 base and the V segment lost 9 bases, leaving 9 bases of the junction unmatched. The CDR3 is made up of 15 amino acids. Looked up from germline, CDR1 is WSHSY and CDR2 is SAAADI.

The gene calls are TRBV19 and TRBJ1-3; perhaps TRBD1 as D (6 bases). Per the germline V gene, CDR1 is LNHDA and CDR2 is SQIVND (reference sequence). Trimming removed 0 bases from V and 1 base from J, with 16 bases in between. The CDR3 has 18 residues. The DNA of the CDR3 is TGTGCCAGTAGTATAGATCCCGGTCTCAGGGGTTCTGGAAACACCATATATTTT. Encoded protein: CASSIDPGLRGSGNTIYF.

The DNA for the CDR3 is TGTGCCAGTGCAGGTTGGGCGAACACTGAAGCTTTCTTT. Protein product: CASAGWANTEAFF. This chain uses TRBV6-8 with TRBJ1-1; the D is unclear. Per germline, CDR1 MNHGY and CDR2 SAAAGT. The ends were cut back, 9 bases at V and 1 base at J, with 12 bases in the middle. The CDR3 is 13 residues long.

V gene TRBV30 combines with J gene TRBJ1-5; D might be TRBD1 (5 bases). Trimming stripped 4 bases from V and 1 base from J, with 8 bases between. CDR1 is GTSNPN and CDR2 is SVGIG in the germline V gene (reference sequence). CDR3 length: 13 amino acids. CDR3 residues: CAWNEGSNQPQHF. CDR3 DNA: TGTGCCTGGAATGAGGGGAGCAATCAGCCCCAGCATTTT.

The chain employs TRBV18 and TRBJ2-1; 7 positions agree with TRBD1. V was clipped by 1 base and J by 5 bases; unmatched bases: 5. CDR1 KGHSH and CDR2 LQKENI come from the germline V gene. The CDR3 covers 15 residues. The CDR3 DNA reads TGTGCCAGCTCACCACAGGGGGCAACCCACAATGAGCAGTTCTTC. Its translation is CASSPQGATHNEQFF.

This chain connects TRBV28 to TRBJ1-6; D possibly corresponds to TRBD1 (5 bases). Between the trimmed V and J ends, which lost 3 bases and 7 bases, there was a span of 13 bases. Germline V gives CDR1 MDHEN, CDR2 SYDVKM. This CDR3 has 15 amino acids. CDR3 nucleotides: TGTGCCAGCAGTTTGGCGGGGGTCGGAAATTCACCCCTCCACTTT. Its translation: CASSLAGVGNSPLHF. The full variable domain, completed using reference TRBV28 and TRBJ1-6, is DVKVTQSSRYLVKRTGEKVFLECVQDMDHENMFWYRQDPGLGLRLIYFSYDVKMKEKGDIPEGYSVSREKKERFSLILESASTNQTSMYLCASSLAGVGNSPLHFGNGTRLTVT.

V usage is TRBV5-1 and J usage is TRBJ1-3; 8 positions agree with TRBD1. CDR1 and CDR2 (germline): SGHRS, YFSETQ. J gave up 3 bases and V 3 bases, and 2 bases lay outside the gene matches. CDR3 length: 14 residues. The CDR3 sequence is CASSSGQGGNTIYF. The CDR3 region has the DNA TGCGCCAGCAGCTCCGGACAGGGTGGAAACACCATATATTTT.

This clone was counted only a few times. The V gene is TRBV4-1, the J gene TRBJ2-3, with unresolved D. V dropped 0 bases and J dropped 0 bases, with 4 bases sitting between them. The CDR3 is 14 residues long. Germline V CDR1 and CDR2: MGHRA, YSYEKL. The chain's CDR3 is CASSQDSSTDTQYF. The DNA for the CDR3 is TGCGCCAGCAGCCAAGACTCTAGCACAGATACGCAGTATTTT.

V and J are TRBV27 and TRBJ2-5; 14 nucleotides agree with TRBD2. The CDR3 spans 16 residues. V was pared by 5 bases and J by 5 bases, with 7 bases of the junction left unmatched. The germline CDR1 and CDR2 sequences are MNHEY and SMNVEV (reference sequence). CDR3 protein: CASSQGLAGAWETQYF. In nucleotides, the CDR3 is TGTGCCAGCAGTCAGGGACTAGCGGGGGCGTGGGAGACCCAGTACTTC.